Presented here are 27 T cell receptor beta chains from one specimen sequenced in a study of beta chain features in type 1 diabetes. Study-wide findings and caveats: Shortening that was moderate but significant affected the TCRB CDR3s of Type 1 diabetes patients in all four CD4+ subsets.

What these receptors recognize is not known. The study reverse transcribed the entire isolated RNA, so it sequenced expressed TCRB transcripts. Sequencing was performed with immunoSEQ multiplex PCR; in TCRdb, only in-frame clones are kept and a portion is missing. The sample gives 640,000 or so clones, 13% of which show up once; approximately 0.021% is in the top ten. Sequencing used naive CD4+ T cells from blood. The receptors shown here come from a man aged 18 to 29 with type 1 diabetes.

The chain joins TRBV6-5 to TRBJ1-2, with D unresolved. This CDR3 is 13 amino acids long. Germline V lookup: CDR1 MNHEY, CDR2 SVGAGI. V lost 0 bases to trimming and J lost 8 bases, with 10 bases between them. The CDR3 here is CASSYSMGGGYTF. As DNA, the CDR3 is TGTGCCAGCAGTTACTCGATGGGAGGAGGCTACACCTTC.

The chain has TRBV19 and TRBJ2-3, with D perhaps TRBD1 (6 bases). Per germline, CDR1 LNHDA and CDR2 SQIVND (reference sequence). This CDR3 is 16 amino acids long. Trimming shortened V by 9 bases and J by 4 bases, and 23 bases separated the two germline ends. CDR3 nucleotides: TGTGCCAGCAACTACGCCGGGACAACTGATCCAGATACGCAGTATTTT. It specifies CASNYAGTTDPDTQYF. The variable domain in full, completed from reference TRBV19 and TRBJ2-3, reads DGGITQSPKYLFRKEGQNVTLSCEQNLNHDAMYWYRQDPGQGLRLIYYSQIVNDFQKGDIAEGYSVSREKKESFPLTVTSAQKNPTAFYLCASNYAGTTDPDTQYFGPGTRLTVL.

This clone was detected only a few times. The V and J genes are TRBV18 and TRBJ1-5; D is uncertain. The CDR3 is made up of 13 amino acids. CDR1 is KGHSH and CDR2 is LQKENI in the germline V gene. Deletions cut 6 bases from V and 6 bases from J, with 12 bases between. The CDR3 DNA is TGTGCCAGCTCCGTCGGCGAGGGTCAGCCCCAGCATTTT. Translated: CASSVGEGQPQHF. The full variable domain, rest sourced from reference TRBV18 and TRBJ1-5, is NAGVMQNPRHLVRRRGQEARLRCSPMKGHSHVYWYRQLPEEGLKFMVYLQKENIIDESGMPKERFSAEFPKEGPSILRIQQVVRGDSAAYFCASSVGEGQPQHFGDGTRLSIL.

CDR3 nucleotide sequence: TGTGCCTGGGAAGCCTACGGGGGTCAGTTCTTC. Translation gives CAWEAYGGQFF. This rearrangement joins TRBV30 to TRBJ2-1; tentative D call: TRBD2 (6 bases). The germline CDR1 and CDR2 sequences are GTSNPN and SVGIG (reference sequence). Trimming shortened V by 5 bases and J by 13 bases, and 15 bases separated the two germline ends. This CDR3 is 11 amino acids long.

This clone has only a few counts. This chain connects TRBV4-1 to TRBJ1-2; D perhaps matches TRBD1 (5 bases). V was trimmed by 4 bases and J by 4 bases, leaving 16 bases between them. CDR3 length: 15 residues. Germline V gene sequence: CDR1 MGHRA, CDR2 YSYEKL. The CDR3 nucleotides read TGCGCCAGCAGCCCCGGGGCTGTACTGGCCTATGGCTACACCTTC. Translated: CASSPGAVLAYGYTF.

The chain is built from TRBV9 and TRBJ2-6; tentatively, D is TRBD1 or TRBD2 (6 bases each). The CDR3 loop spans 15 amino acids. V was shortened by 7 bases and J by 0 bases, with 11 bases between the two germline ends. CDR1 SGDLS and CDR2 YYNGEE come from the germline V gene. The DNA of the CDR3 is TGTGCCAGCTTGAGGGGGGACTCTGGGGCCAACGTCCTGACTTTC. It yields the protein CASLRGDSGANVLTF.

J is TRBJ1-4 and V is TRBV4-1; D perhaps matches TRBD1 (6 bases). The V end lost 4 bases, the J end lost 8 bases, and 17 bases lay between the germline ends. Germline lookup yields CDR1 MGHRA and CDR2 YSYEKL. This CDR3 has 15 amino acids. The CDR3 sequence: CASSLSGVTREKLFF. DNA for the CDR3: TGCGCCAGCAGCCTATCAGGGGTCACTAGGGAAAAACTGTTTTTT.

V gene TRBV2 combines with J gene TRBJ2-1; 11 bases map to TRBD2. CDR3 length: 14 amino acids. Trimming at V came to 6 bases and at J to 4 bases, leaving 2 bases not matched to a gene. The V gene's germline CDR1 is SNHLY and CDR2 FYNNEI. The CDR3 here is CASRLAGVYNEQFF. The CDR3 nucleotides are TGTGCCAGCAGACTAGCGGGGGTATACAATGAGCAGTTCTTC.

For the CDR3, the DNA is TGTGCCAGCAGTGAACTCAGGGGCTCCTACGAGCAGTACTTC. Amino acids: CASSELRGSYEQYF. The genes are TRBV2 and TRBJ2-7; D perhaps matches TRBD1 (6 bases). Trimming removed 2 bases from V and 0 bases from J, with 8 bases in between. Germline lookup yields CDR1 SNHLY and CDR2 FYNNEI. The length of the CDR3 is 14 residues.

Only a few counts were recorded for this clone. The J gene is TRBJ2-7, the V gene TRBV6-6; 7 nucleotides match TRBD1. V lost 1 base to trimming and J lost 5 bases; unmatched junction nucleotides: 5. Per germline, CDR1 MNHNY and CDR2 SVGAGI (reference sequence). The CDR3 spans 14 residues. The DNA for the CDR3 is TGTGCCAGCAGTTACTACCGGGACAGCCACGAGCAGTACTTC. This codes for CASSYYRDSHEQYF.

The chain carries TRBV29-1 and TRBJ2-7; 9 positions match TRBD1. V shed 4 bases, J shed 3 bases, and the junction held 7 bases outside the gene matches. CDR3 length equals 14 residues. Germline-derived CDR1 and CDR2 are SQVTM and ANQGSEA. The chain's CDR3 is CSVGKDRGVYEQYF. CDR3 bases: TGCAGCGTTGGGAAGGACAGGGGCGTCTACGAGCAGTACTTC.

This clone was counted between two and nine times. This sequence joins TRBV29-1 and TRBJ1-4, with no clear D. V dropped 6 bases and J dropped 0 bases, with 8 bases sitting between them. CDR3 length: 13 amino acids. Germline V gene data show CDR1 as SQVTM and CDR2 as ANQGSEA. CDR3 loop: CSVLFATNEKLFF. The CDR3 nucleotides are TGCAGCGTCCTCTTTGCAACTAATGAAAAACTGTTTTTT.

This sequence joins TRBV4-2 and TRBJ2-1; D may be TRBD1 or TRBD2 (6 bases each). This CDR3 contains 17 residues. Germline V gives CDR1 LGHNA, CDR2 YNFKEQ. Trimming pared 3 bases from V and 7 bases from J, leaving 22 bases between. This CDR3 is CASSQGGDSRVLNEQFF. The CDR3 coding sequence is TGTGCCAGCAGCCAGGGGGGCGACTCCCGCGTCTTAAATGAGCAGTTCTTC.

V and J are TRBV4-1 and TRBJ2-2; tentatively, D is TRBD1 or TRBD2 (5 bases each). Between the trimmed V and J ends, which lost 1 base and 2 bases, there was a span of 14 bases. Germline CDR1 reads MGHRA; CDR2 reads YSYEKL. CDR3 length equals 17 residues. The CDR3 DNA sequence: TGCGCCAGCAGCCAAGGTTCAGGGACGCTTAACACCGGGGAGCTGTTTTTT. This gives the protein CASSQGSGTLNTGELFF.

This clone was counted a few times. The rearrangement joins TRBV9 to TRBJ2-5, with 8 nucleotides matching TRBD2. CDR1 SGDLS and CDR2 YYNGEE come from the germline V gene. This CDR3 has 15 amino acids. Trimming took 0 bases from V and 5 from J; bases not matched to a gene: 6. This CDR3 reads CASSVAGGLLETQYF. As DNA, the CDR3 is TGTGCCAGCAGCGTAGCGGGGGGGCTGCTGGAGACCCAGTACTTC.

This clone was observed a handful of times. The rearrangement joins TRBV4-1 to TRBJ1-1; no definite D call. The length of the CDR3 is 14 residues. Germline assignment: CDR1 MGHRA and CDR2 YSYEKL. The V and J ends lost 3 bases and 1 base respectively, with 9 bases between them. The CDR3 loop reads CASSHSSGNTEAFF. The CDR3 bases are TGCGCCAGCAGCCATAGCAGTGGGAACACTGAAGCTTTCTTT.

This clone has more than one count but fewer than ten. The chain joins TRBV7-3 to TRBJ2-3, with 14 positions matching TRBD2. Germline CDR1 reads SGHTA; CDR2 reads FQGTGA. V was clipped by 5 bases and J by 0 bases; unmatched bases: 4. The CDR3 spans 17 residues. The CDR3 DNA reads TGTGCCAGCAGCCTGGGACTAGCGGGGGCTAGCACAGATACGCAGTATTTT. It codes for CASSLGLAGASTDTQYF.

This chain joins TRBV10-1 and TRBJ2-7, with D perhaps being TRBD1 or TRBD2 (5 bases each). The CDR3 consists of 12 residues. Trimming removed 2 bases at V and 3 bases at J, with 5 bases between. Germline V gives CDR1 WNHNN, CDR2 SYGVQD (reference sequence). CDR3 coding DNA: TGCGCCAGCAGTGAGGGGGGCTACGAGCAGTACTTC. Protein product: CASSEGGYEQYF.

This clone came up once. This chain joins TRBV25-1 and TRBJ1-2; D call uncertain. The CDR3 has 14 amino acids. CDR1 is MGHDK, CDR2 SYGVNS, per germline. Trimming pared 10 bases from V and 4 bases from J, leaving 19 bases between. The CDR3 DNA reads TGTGCCACTCTAAACCGGGGTAATTTCTATGGCTACACCTTC. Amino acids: CATLNRGNFYGYTF.

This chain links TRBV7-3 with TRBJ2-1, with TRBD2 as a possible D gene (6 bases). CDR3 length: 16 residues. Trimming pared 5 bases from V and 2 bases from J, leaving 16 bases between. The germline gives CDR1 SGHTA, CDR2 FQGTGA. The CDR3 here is CASSRSPGLPYNEQFF. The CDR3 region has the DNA TGTGCCAGCAGCCGTTCCCCGGGACTTCCCTACAATGAGCAGTTCTTC.

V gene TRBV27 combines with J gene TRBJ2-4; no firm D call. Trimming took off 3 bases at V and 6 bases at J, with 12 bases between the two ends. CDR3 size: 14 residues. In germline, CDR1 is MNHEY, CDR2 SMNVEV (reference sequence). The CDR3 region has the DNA TGTGCCAGCAGTTTGGTTGGGCAGGTAAACATTCAGTACTTC. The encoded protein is CASSLVGQVNIQYF.

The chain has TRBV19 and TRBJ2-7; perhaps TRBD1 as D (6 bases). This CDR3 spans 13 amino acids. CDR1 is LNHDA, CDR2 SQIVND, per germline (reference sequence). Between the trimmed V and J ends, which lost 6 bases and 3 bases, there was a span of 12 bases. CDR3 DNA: TGTGCCAGTAGGAGGGCAGGGGTCTACGAGCAGTACTTC. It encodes CASRRAGVYEQYF. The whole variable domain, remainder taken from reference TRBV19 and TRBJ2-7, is DGGITQSPKYLFRKEGQNVTLSCEQNLNHDAMYWYRQDPGQGLRLIYYSQIVNDFQKGDIAEGYSVSREKKESFPLTVTSAQKNPTAFYLCASRRAGVYEQYFGPGTRLTVT.

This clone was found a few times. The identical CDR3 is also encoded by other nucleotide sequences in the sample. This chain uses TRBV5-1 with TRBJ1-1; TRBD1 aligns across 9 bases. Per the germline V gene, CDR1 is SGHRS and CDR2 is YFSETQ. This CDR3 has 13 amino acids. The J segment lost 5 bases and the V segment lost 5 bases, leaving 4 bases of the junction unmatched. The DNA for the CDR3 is TGCGCCAGCAGTCCGGGACAGGGTACTGAAGCTTTCTTT. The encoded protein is CASSPGQGTEAFF.

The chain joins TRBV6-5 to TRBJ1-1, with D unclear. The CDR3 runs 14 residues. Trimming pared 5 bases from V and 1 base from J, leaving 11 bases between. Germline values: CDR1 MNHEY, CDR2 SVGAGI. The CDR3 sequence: CASSPLDRNTEAFF. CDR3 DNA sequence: TGTGCCAGCAGTCCCCTAGATCGGAACACTGAAGCTTTCTTT.

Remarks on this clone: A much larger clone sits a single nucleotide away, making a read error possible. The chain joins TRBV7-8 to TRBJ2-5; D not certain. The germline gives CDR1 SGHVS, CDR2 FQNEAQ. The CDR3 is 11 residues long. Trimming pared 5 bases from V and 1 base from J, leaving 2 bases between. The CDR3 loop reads CASSPQETQYF. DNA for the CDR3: TGTGCCAGCAGCCCCCAAGAGACCCAGTACTTC. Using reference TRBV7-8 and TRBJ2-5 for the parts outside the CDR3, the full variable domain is GAGVSQSPRYKVAKRGQDVALRCDPISGHVSLFWYQQALGQGPEFLTYFQNEAQLDKSGLPSDRFFAERPEGSVSTLKIQRTQQEDSAVYLCASSPQETQYFGPGTRLLVL.

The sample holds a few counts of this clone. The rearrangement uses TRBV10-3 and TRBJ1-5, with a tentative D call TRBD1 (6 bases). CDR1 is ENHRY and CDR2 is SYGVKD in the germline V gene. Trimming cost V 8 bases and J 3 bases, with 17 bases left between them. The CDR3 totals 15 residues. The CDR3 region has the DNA TGTGCCATCTCAAAAAGGGGGGCCGACAATCAGCCCCAGCATTTT. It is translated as CAISKRGADNQPQHF.

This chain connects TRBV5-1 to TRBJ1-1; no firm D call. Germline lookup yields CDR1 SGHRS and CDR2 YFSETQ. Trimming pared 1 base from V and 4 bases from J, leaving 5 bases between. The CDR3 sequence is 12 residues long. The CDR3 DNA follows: TGCGCCAGCAGCTTGTTGGGCACTGAAGCTTTCTTT. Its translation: CASSLLGTEAFF.